This TCR beta chain was obtained from a study of CD8 T cells in acute hepatitis C reinfection. Study in general: Sequences come from NS3-1073-specific CD8+ T cells, during acute infection and after clearance.

This clone came up once. Clones were sequenced by immunoSEQ multiplex PCR, and TCRdb holds only the in-frame ones, with some missing. This table has 30,000 to 45,000 clones, 75% to 90% appearing once. Germline-derived CDR1 and CDR2 are LNHNV and YYDKDF (reference sequence). Trimming removed 1 base from V and 3 bases from J, with 7 bases in between. The CDR3 is 14 residues long. Sample time point: naive CD8 control sorted from an acute-time-point sample. Acute primary HCV meant a new positive RNA or antibody result following a negative test within 24 weeks. The V gene is TRBV15, the J gene TRBJ1-5, with unresolved D. The source of this sequence is a woman between 18 and 30 years old who spontaneously cleared hepatitis C infection. Sequencing used naive CD8+ T cells from PBMCs. CDR3 protein: CATSRGSDNQPQHF. Written as DNA, the CDR3 is TGTGCCACCAGCAGAGGGTCGGACAATCAGCCCCAGCATTTT.